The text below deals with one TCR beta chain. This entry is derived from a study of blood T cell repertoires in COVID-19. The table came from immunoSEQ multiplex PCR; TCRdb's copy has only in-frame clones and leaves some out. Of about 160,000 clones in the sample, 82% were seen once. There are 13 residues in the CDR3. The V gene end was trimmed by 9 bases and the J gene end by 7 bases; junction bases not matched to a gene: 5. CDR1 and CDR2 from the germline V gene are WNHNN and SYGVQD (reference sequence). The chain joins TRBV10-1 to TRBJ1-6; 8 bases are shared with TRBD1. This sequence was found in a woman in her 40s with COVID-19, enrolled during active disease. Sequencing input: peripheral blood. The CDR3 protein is CASSGQVNSPLHF. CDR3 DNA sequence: TGCGCCAGTTCGGGACAGGTCAATTCACCCCTCCACTTT.